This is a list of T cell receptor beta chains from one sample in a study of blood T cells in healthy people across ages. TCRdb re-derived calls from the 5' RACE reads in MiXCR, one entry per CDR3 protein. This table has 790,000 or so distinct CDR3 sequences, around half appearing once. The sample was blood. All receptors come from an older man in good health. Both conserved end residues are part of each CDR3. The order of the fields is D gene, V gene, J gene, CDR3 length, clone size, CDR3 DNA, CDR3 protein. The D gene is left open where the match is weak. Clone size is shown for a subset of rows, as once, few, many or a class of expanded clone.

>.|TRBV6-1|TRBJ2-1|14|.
TGTGCCAGCAGTGAAGCCTCGGGAGTCAGGGAGCAGTTCTTC
CASSEASGVREQFF
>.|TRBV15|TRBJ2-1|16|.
TGTGCCACCAGCAGATCGAGAGGGAGTGGTGAGGAGACCCAGTTCTTC
CATSRSRGSGEETQFF
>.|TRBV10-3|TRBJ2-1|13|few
TGTGCCACCGAGACGCAGGGGAACAATGAGCAGTTCTTC
CATETQGNNEQFF
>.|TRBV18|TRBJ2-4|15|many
TGTGCCAGCTCATCCCCCCGGGACACGTCAAACATTCAGTACTTC
CASSSPRDTSNIQYF
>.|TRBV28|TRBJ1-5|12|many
TGTGCCAGCAGACCTGACAGAAAGCCCCAGCATTTT
CASRPDRKPQHF
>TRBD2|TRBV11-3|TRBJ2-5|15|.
TGTGCCAGCAGCTTATCTCTAGCGGCCCAAGAGACCCAGTACTTC
CASSLSLAAQETQYF
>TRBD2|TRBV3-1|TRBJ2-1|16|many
TGTGCCAGCAGCCCCCAGACTAGCGGAGCCTACAATGAGCAGTTCTTC
CASSPQTSGAYNEQFF
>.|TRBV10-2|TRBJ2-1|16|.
TGCGCCAGCAGTGAGGGGGGGATTACCTGGGGGAATGAGCAGTTCTTC
CASSEGGITWGNEQFF
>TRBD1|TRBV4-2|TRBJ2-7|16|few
TGTGCCAGCAGCCAAGGTGGGCAGGGGGCCTCCTACGAGCAGTACTTC
CASSQGGQGASYEQYF
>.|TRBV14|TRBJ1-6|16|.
TGTGCCAGCAGCCGGAACTTTGCGAACTATAATTCACCCCTCCACTTT
CASSRNFANYNSPLHF
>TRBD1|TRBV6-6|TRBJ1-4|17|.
TGTGCCAGCAGTTACCCCTGGGACAGCGCAACTAATGAAAAACTGTTTTTT
CASSYPWDSATNEKLFF
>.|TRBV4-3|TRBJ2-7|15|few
TGCGCCAGCAGCCAATTTGGGGGATTTCCCTACGAGCAGTACTTC
CASSQFGGFPYEQYF
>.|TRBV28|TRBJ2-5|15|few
TGTGCCAGCAGTTTACCGCCGGTGGTTCAAGAGACCCAGTACTTC
CASSLPPVVQETQYF
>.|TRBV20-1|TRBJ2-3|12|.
TGCAGTGCTAGAGGGGCGCAAGATACGCAGTATTTT
CSARGAQDTQYF
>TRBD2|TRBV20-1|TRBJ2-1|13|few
TGCAGCTCGACTAGCGGGAGTCTCAATGAGCAGTTCTTC
CSSTSGSLNEQFF
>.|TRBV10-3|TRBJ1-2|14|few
TGTGCCATCAGCGCCCAGGCGGGCTCCTATGGCTACACCTTC
CAISAQAGSYGYTF
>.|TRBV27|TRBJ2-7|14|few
TGTGCCAGCAGTTTAAGGCTTAGGGGAGACGAGCAGTACTTC
CASSLRLRGDEQYF
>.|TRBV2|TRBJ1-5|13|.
TGTGCCTCGACGGCCTGGGGGTATCAGCCCCAGCATTTT
CASTAWGYQPQHF
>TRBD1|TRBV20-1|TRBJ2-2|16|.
TGCAGTGCCCAGGCAGGGACAGGGGGCCGTACCGGGGAGCTGTTTTTT
CSAQAGTGGRTGELFF
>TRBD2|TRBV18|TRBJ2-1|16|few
TGTGCCAGCTCACCCCCAGTAGCGGGAGGTCGAAATGAGCAGTTCTTC
CASSPPVAGGRNEQFF
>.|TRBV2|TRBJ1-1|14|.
TGTGCCAGCACCCCCGGACCCCGATTGACTGAAGCTTTCTTT
CASTPGPRLTEAFF
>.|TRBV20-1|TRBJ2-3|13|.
TGCAGTGCTACGGCGGCTAGCACAGATACGCAGTATTTT
CSATAASTDTQYF
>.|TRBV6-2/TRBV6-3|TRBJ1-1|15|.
TGTGCCAGTTACATATCTGGGCGCGGGAACACTGAAGCTTTCTTT
CASYISGRGNTEAFF
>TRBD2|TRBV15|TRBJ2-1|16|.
TGTGCCGCCAGCAGAGTTAGCGGGAGTTTCTACAATGAGCAGTTCTTC
CAASRVSGSFYNEQFF
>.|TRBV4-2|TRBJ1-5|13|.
TGTGCCAGCAGCCGGTCGGGCAGTCAGCCCCAGCATTTT
CASSRSGSQPQHF
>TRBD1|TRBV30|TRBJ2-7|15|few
TGTGCCTGTTATCCATCCGGGACAGAGACCAACGAGCAGTACTTC
CACYPSGTETNEQYF
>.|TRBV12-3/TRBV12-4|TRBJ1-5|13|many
TGTGCCAGCAGTTTGGGTAGCAATCAGCCCCAGCATTTT
CASSLGSNQPQHF
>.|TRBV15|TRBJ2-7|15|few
TGTGCCACCAGCAGAGATCTGGCGACTCCCAGCGAGCAGTACTTC
CATSRDLATPSEQYF
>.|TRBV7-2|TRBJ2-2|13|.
TGTGCCAGCAGCTTAGCATACACCGGGGAGCTGTTTTTT
CASSLAYTGELFF
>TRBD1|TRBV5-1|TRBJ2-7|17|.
TGCGCCAGCAGCCCTGGGACAGGGCTGAGCTCCTACAATGAGCAGTACTTC
CASSPGTGLSSYNEQYF
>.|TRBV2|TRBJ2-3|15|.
TGTGCCAGCAGTGTCGGGGGCGGGAGTGGGAATACGCAGTATTTT
CASSVGGGSGNTQYF
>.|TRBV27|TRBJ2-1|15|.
TGTGCCAGCAGTCCCCTAAAAGCATCCTACAATGAGCAGTTCTTC
CASSPLKASYNEQFF
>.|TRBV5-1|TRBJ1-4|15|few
TGCGCCAGCAGCTTGGACCGGGGGACAAATGAAAAACTGTTTTTT
CASSLDRGTNEKLFF
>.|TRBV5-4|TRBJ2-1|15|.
TGTGCCAGCAGCTACCAGGGACGGGGGCTCAATGAGCAGTTCTTC
CASSYQGRGLNEQFF
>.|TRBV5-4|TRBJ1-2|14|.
TGTGCCAGCAGCCGAGACATGACAAACTATGGCTACACCTTC
CASSRDMTNYGYTF
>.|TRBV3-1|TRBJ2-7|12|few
TGTGCCAGCAGCCGATCTCTAGACGAGCAGTACTTC
CASSRSLDEQYF
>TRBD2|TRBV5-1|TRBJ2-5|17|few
TGCGCCAGCAGCCCCGGACTAGCGGGAGTCGGGGGTGAGACCCAGTACTTC
CASSPGLAGVGGETQYF
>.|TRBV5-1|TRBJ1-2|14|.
TGCGCCAGCAGCTTGGGATCAGGGCATTATGGCTACACCTTC
CASSLGSGHYGYTF
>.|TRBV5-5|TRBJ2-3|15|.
TGTGCCAGCAGCACGTGGACGGCGGGCACAGATACGCAGTATTTT
CASSTWTAGTDTQYF
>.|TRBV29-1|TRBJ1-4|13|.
TGCAGCGTCGCCCGAGGATCTAATGAAAAACTGTTTTTT
CSVARGSNEKLFF
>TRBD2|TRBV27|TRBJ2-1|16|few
TGTGCCAGCAGTTTATCGTGGGCTAGCGGGAGGAATGAGCAGTTCTTC
CASSLSWASGRNEQFF
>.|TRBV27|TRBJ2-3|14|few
TGTGCCAGCAGTGCGATCGGAGGGGGCGATACGCAGTATTTT
CASSAIGGGDTQYF
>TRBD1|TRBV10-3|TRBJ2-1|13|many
TGTGCCGCCAAGGACAGGGGCTACAATGAGCAGTTCTTC
CAAKDRGYNEQFF
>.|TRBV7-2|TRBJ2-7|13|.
TGTGCCAGCAGCTTACTAAACGGGGGCGAGCAGTACTTC
CASSLLNGGEQYF
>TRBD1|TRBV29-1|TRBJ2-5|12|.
TGCAGCGGAGGACAGGGTTCCAATGAGCAGTACTTC
CSGGQGSNEQYF
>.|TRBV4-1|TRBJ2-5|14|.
TGCGCCAGCAGCCAAGTTTCAGTCGGCGAGACCCAGTACTTC
CASSQVSVGETQYF
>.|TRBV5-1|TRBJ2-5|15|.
TGCGCCAGCAGCCAGAACACGGGTCCTCAAGAGACCCAGTACTTC
CASSQNTGPQETQYF
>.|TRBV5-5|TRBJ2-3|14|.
TGTGCCAGCAGCCAGACGCTGAAGACAGATACGCAGTATTTT
CASSQTLKTDTQYF
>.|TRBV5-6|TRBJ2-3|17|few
TGTGCCAGCAGCTTGGTCGCGAGGGGGCCCGGGGGAGATACGCAGTATTTT
CASSLVARGPGGDTQYF